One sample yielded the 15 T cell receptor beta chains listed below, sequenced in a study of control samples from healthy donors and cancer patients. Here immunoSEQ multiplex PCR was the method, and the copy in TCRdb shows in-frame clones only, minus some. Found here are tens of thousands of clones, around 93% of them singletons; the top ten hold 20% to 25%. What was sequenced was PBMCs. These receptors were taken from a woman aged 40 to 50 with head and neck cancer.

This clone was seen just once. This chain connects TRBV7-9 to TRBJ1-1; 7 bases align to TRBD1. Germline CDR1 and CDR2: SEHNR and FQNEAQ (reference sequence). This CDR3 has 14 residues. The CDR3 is CGAAGGQMNTEAFF. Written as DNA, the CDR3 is TGTGGAGCAGCGGGGGGACAGATGAACACTGAAGCTTTCTTT.

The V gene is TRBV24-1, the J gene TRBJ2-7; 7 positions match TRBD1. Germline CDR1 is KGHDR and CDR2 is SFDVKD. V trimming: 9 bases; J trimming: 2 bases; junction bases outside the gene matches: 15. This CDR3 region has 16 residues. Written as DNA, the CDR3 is TGTGCCACCCCACCCCCCCGGGCCACAGGGGCCTACGAGCAGTACTTC. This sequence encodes CATPPPRATGAYEQYF.

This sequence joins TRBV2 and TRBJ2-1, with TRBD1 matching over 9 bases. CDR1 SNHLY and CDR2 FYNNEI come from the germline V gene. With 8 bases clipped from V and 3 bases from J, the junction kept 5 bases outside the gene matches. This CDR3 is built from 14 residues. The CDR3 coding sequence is TGTGCCAGCCTAGGGGACAGGGTCTACAATGAGCAGTTCTTC. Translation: CASLGDRVYNEQFF.

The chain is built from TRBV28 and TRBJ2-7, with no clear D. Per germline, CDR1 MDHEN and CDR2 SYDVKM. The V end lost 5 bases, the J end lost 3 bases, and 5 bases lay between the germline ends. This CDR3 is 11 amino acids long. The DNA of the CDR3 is TGTGCCAGCAGTCGCTACTACGAGCAGTACTTC. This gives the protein CASSRYYEQYF.

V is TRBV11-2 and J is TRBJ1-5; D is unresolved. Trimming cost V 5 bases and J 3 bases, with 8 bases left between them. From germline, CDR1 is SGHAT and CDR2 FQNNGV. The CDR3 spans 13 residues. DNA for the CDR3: TGTGCCAGCAGCCGGGCCCACAATCAGCCCCAGCATTTT. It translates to CASSRAHNQPQHF.

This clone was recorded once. CDR3: CASSQGQGRGAEQYF. The CDR3, as DNA: TGTGCCAGCAGCCAGGGCCAGGGCAGGGGGGCCGAGCAGTACTTC. V usage is TRBV3-1 (or the pseudogene TRBV3-2) and J usage is TRBJ2-7, with D perhaps matching TRBD1 (7 bases). V was pared by 3 bases and J by 6 bases, with 18 bases between. This CDR3 is built from 15 residues. Germline-derived CDR1 and CDR2 are LGHDT and YNNKEL (reference sequence).

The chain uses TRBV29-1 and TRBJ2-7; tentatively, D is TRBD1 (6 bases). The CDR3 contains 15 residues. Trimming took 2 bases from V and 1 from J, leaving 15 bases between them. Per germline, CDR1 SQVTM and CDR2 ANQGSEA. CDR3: CSVELPGHKSYEQYF. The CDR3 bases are TGCAGCGTTGAACTTCCGGGACACAAATCCTACGAGCAGTACTTC.

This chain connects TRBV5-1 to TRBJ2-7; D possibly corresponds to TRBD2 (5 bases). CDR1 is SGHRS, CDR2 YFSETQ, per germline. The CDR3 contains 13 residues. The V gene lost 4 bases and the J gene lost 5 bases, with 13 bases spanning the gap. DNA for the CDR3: TGCGCCAGCAGCCGGGGAGTGGGGAACGAGCAGTACTTC. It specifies CASSRGVGNEQYF. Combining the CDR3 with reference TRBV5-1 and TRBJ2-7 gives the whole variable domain KAGVTQTPRYLIKTRGQQVTLSCSPISGHRSVSWYQQTPGQGLQFLFEYFSETQRNKGNFPGRFSGRQFSNSRSEMNVSTLELGDSALYLCASSRGVGNEQYFGPGTRLTVT.

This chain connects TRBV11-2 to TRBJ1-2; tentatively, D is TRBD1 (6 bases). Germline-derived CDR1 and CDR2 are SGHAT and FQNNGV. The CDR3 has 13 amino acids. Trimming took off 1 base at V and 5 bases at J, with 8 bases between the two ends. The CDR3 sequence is CASSLGGGYGYTF. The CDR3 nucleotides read TGTGCCAGCAGCTTAGGAGGGGGATATGGCTACACCTTC.

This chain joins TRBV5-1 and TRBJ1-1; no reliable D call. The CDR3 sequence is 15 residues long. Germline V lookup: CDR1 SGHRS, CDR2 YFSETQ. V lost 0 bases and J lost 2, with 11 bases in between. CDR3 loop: CASSLVGRSNTEAFF. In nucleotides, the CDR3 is TGCGCCAGCAGCTTGGTTGGCCGAAGTAACACTGAAGCTTTCTTT.

CDR3 protein: CASSRPGAITDTQYF. The CDR3 region has the DNA TGTGCCAGTAGTAGGCCGGGGGCCATCACAGATACGCAGTATTTT. The chain is built from TRBV19 and TRBJ2-3, with D possibly being TRBD1 or TRBD2 (6 bases each). CDR3 length: 15 amino acids. V lost 4 bases to trimming and J lost 2 bases, with 13 bases between them. From germline, CDR1 is LNHDA and CDR2 SQIVND (reference sequence).

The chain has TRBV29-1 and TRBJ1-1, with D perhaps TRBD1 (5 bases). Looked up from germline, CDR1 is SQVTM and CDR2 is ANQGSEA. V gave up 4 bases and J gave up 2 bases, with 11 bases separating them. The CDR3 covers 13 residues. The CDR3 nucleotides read TGCAGCGTTGTAAGACAGACAAACACTGAAGCTTTCTTT. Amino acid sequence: CSVVRQTNTEAFF.

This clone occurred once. CDR3 nucleotide sequence: TGTGCCAGCAGTGACCCCTCGCCGGTTCTACCGGCTGGGGCCAACGTCCTGACTTTC. As protein: CASSDPSPVLPAGANVLTF. The V and J genes are TRBV6-1 and TRBJ2-6; D unclear. The ends were cut back, 3 bases at V and 2 bases at J, with 20 bases in the middle. Germline CDR1 reads MNHNS; CDR2 reads SASEGT. CDR3 size: 19 residues.

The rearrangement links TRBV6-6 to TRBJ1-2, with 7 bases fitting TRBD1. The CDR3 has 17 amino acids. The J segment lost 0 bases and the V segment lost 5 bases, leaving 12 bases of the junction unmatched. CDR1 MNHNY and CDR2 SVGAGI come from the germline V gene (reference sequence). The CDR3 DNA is TGTGCCAGCAGTCCCACCCTGACAGGGACCCCTAACTATGGCTACACCTTC. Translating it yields CASSPTLTGTPNYGYTF.

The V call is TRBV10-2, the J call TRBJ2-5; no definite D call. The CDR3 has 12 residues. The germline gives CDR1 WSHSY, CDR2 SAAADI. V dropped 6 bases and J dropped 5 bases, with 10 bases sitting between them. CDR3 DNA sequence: TGCGCCAGCAGCGGAGCGACGGAGACCCAGTACTTC. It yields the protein CASSGATETQYF.